This T cell receptor beta chain was recorded in a study of cytomegalovirus exposure and HLA in healthy donors. A multiplex PCR was run with 60 Vbeta primers and 13 Jbeta primers. Only in-frame clones appear in the TCRdb table, and some are missing; sequencing was by immunoSEQ multiplex PCR. Of 200,000 or so clones listed, approximately 80% are singletons. The ends lost 3 bases at V and 3 bases at J; junction bases unmatched: 5. There are 16 residues in the CDR3. Germline V gene data show CDR1 as LGHNA and CDR2 as YSLEER. The sample was PBMCs. V gene TRBV4-3 combines with J gene TRBJ2-5, with TRBD2 matching over 12 bases. The clonotype originates from a man between 25 and 39 years old in good health and CMV-seronegative. The CDR3 region is CASSHELAGGEETQYF. CDR3 bases: TGCGCCAGCAGCCACGAACTAGCGGGGGGTGAAGAGACCCAGTACTTC.